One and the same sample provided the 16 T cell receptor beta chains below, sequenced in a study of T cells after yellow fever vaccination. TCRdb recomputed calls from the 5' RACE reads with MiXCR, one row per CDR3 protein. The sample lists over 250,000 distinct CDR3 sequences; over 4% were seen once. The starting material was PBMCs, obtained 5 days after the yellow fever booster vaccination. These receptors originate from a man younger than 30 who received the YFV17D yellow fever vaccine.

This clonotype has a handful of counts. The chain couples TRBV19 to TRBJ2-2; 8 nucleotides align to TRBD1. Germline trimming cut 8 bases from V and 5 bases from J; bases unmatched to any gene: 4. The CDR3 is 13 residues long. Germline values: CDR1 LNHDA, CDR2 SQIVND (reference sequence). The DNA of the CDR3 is TGTGCCAGTGGGGACAGGCCTACCGGGGAGCTGTTTTTT. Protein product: CASGDRPTGELFF.

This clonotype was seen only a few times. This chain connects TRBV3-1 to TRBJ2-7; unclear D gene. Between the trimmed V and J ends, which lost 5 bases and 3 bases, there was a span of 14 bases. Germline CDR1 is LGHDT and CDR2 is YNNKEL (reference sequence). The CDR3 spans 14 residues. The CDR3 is CASSGDLRDYEQYF. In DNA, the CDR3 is TGTGCCAGCAGCGGGGATCTTAGGGACTACGAGCAGTACTTC.

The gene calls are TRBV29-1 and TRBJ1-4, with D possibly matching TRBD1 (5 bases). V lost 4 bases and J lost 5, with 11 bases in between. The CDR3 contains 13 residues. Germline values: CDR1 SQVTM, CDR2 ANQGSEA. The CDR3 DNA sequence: TGCAGCGTTGGGAGGGGTATAAATGAAAAACTGTTTTTT. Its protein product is CSVGRGINEKLFF. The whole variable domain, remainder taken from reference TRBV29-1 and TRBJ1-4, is SAVISQKPSRDICQRGTSLTIQCQVDSQVTMMFWYRQQPGQSLTLIATANQGSEATYESGFVIDKFPISRPNLTFSTLTVSNMSPEDSSIYLCSVGRGINEKLFFGSGTQLSVL.

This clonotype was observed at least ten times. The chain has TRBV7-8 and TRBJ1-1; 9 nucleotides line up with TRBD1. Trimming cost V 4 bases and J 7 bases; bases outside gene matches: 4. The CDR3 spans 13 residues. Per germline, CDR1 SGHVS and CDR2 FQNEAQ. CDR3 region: CASSWDRVNEAFF. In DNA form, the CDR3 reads TGTGCCAGCAGCTGGGACAGGGTGAATGAAGCTTTCTTT. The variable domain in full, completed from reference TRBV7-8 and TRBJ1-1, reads GAGVSQSPRYKVAKRGQDVALRCDPISGHVSLFWYQQALGQGPEFLTYFQNEAQLDKSGLPSDRFFAERPEGSVSTLKIQRTQQEDSAVYLCASSWDRVNEAFFGQGTRLTVV.

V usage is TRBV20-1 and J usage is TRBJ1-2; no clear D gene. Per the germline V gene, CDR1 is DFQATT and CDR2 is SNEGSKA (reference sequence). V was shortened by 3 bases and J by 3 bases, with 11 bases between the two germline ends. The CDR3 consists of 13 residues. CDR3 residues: CSARLTRDYGYTF. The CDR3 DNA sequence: TGCAGTGCTAGGTTGACACGAGACTATGGCTACACCTTC.

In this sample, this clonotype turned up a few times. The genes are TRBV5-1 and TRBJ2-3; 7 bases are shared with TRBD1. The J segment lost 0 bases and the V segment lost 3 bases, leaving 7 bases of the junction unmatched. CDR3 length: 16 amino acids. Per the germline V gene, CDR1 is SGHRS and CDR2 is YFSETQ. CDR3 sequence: CASSSALGQSTDTQYF. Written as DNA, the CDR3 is TGCGCCAGCAGCTCAGCCTTGGGACAGAGCACAGATACGCAGTATTTT.

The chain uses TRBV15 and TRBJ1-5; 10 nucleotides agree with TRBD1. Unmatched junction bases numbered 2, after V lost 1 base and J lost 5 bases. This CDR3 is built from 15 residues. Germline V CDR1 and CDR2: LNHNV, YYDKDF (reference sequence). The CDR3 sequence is CATSRVGQGDQPQHF. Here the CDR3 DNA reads TGTGCCACCAGCAGAGTTGGACAGGGGGATCAGCCCCAGCATTTT.

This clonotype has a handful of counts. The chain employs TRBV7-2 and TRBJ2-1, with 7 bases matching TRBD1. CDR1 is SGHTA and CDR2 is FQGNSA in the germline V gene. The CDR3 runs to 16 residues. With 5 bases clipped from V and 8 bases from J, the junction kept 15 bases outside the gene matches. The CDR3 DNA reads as TGTGCCAGCAGCCAAACTCGACAGGGATTGTCCCATGAGCAGTTCTTC. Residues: CASSQTRQGLSHEQFF.

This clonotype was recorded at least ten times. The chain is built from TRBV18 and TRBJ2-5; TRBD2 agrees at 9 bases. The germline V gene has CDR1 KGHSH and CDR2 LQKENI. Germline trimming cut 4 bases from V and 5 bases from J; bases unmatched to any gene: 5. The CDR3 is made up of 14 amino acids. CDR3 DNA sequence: TGTGCCAGCTCACTCGGGACTAGCAGGGAGACCCAGTACTTC. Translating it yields CASSLGTSRETQYF. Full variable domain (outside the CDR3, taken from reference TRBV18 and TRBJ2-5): NAGVMQNPRHLVRRRGQEARLRCSPMKGHSHVYWYRQLPEEGLKFMVYLQKENIIDESGMPKERFSAEFPKEGPSILRIQQVVRGDSAAYFCASSLGTSRETQYFGPGTRLLVL.

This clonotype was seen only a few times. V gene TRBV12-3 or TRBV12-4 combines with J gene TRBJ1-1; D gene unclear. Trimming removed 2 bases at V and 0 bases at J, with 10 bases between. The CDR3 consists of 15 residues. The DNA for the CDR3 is TGTGCCAGCAGTTTACGAGGAAGCATGAACACTGAAGCTTTCTTT. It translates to CASSLRGSMNTEAFF.

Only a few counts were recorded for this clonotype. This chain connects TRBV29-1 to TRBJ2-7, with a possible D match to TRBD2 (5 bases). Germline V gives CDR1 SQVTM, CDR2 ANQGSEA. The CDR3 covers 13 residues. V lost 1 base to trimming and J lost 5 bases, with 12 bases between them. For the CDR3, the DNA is TGCAGCGTTGAAGTCGAGGGTAAAGACGAGCAGTACTTC. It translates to CSVEVEGKDEQYF.

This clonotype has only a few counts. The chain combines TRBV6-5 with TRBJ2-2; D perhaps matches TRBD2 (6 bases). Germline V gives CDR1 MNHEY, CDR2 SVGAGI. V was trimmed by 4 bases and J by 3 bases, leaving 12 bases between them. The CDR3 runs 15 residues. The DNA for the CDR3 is TGTGCCAGCAGTTGGCTTAGCGGCTACACCGGGGAGCTGTTTTTT. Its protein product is CASSWLSGYTGELFF.

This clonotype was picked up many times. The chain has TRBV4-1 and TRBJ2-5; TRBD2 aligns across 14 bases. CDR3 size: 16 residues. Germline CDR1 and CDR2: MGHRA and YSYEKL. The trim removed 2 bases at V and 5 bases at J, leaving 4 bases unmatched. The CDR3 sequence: CASSQPGLAGAETQYF. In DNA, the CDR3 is TGCGCCAGCAGCCAACCGGGACTAGCGGGGGCGGAGACCCAGTACTTC.

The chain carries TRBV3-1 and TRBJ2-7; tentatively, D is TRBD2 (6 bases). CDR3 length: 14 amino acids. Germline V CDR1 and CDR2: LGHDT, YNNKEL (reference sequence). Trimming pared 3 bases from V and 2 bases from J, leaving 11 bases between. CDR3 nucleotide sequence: TGTGCCAGCAGCCAGCAGGGAGGACCCTACGAGCAGTACTTC. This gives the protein CASSQQGGPYEQYF.

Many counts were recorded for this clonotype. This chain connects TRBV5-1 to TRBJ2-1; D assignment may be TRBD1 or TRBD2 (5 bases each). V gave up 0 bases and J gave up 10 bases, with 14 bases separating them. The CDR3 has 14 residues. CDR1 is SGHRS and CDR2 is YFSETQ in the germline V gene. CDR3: CASSLARGAREQFF. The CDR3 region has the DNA TGCGCCAGCAGCTTGGCTAGAGGGGCTAGAGAGCAGTTCTTC.

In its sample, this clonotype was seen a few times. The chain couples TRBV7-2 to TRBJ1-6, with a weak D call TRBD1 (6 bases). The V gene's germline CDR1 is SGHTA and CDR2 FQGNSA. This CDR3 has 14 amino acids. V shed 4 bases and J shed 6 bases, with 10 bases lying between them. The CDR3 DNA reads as TGTGCCAGCAGCTACAGGACAGCTAATTCACCCCTCCACTTT. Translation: CASSYRTANSPLHF. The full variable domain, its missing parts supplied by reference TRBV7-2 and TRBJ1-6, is GAGVSQSPSNKVTEKGKDVELRCDPISGHTALYWYRQSLGQGLEFLIYFQGNSAPDKSGLPSDRFSAERTGGSVSTLTIQRTQQEDSAVYLCASSYRTANSPLHFGNGTRLTVT.